This entry lists 5 T cell receptor beta chains sequenced from one sample in a study of blood T cell repertoires in COVID-19. Using immunoSEQ multiplex PCR, the repertoire was profiled, and TCRdb retains in-frame clones only, with some absent. The sample consists of about 200,000 clones, over 75% of them appearing once. The sequencing input was peripheral blood. The receptors come from a woman in her 70s with COVID-19, enrolled during active disease.

The genes are TRBV18 and TRBJ1-1; tentatively, D is TRBD1 (6 bases). The CDR3 loop spans 14 amino acids. V was shortened by 2 bases and J by 2 bases, with 9 bases between the two germline ends. Germline lookup yields CDR1 KGHSH and CDR2 LQKENI. CDR3 in amino acids: CASSPGGVNTEAFF. The CDR3 nucleotides read TGTGCCAGCTCACCAGGGGGCGTCAACACTGAAGCTTTCTTT.

The rearrangement uses TRBV10-3 and TRBJ1-2; 8 bases line up with TRBD1. CDR1 is ENHRY and CDR2 is SYGVKD in the germline V gene. This CDR3 is built from 13 residues. V trimming: 11 bases; J trimming: 6 bases; junction bases outside the gene matches: 11. The CDR3 region is CAVAPDRGDGYTF. The CDR3 nucleotides read TGTGCCGTAGCGCCTGACAGGGGAGATGGCTACACCTTC.

This clone appeared a single time. The genes are TRBV9 and TRBJ2-3; 9 positions agree with TRBD2. Unmatched junction bases numbered 4, after V lost 4 bases and J lost 1 base. CDR3 length: 15 residues. Germline loops: CDR1 SGDLS, CDR2 YYNGEE. The CDR3 here is CASSPRLAGTDTQYF. CDR3 DNA sequence: TGTGCCAGCAGCCCCCGACTAGCGGGCACAGATACGCAGTATTTT.

This clone was found a few times. V usage is TRBV7-3 and J usage is TRBJ2-7; possible D gene TRBD2, 6 bases. The V gene lost 2 bases and the J gene lost 1 base, with 9 bases spanning the gap. CDR1 is SGHTA and CDR2 is FQGTGA in the germline V gene. CDR3 length equals 14 residues. CDR3 in amino acids: CASSLDGGSYEQYF. The CDR3 nucleotides read TGTGCCAGCAGCTTAGATGGGGGGTCCTACGAGCAGTACTTC.

Written as DNA, the CDR3 is TGCGCCAGCAGGGAGGGACAGATCACAGATACGCAGTATTTT. This sequence encodes CASREGQITDTQYF. The chain is built from TRBV5-1 and TRBJ2-3; tentatively, D is TRBD1 (7 bases). CDR1 SGHRS and CDR2 YFSETQ come from the germline V gene. The V gene lost 5 bases and the J gene lost 2 bases, with 12 bases spanning the gap. The CDR3 runs to 14 residues.